A single sample is the source of the 26 T cell receptor beta chains below, sequenced in a study of T-cell reconstitution after alpha-beta-depleted transplantation in children. Library preparation (for TCRbeta) was performed with unique molecular identifiers. TCRdb passed the PCR reads through MiXCR, listing each CDR3 protein once. This table has some 590,000 distinct CDR3 sequences, about 10% appearing once. The sequenced sample was PBMCs from the stem cell graft donor, obtained from the stem cell graft. The receptors come from a human donor who donated a stem cell graft to a child with acute myeloid leukemia.

In DNA form, the CDR3 reads TGTGCCAGCAGCCCGACGGACACGCTGGGAAACACCATATATTTT. Its protein product is CASSPTDTLGNTIYF. The V gene is TRBV9, the J gene TRBJ1-3; D is perhaps TRBD1 (5 bases). Germline V gene sequence: CDR1 SGDLS, CDR2 YYNGEE. Trimming left V 4 bases short and J 4 bases short, with 15 bases between. The CDR3 is 15 residues long.

This clonotype has at least ten counts. The chain recombines TRBV30 with TRBJ2-1; TRBD2 matches 7 bases. This CDR3 has 12 residues. V shed 4 bases and J 6 bases; nucleotides not matched to a gene: 3. Germline V lookup: CDR1 GTSNPN, CDR2 SVGIG (reference sequence). The CDR3 sequence is CAWTRGFNEQFF. DNA for the CDR3: TGTGCCTGGACGCGGGGGTTCAATGAGCAGTTCTTC.

In this sample, this clonotype turned up a few times. The rearrangement links TRBV20-1 to TRBJ2-1, with TRBD2 matching over 8 bases. V dropped 3 bases and J dropped 7; count of bases not matched to a gene: 14. Germline assignment: CDR1 DFQATT and CDR2 SNEGSKA (reference sequence). This CDR3 is 16 amino acids long. The CDR3 DNA reads TGCAGTGCTAGTGTCCATCAGCGGGAGTTCAAAAATGAGCAGTTCTTC. Translation: CSASVHQREFKNEQFF.

This clonotype was counted between two and nine times. The chain recombines TRBV6-2 or TRBV6-3 with TRBJ1-1; D is possibly TRBD1 (5 bases). The germline V gene encodes CDR1 MNHEY and CDR2 SVGEGT. Trimming stripped 2 bases from V and 13 bases from J, with 17 bases between. The CDR3 contains 13 residues. CDR3 in DNA: TGTGCCAGCAGTTACGGTGGGACCTTGAGTGGTTTCTTT. Translation: CASSYGGTLSGFF.

This clonotype occurred a few times. Written as DNA, the CDR3 is TGCAGTGCTACCGACAGGAGGAACACCGGGGAGCTGTTTTTT. This sequence encodes CSATDRRNTGELFF. This rearrangement joins TRBV20-1 to TRBJ2-2, with TRBD1 as a possible D gene (6 bases). This CDR3 is 14 amino acids long. The V end was cut by 4 bases, the J end by 1 base, with 10 bases between. Per germline, CDR1 DFQATT and CDR2 SNEGSKA (reference sequence).

Only a few counts were recorded for this clonotype. The chain links TRBV19 to TRBJ2-1, with D tentatively TRBD2 (5 bases). V dropped 3 bases and J dropped 9 bases, with 12 bases sitting between them. This CDR3 is built from 13 residues. Germline V gene sequence: CDR1 LNHDA, CDR2 SQIVND (reference sequence). The CDR3: CASSIVVRGEQFF. The CDR3 DNA is TGTGCCAGTAGTATCGTGGTCCGGGGTGAGCAGTTCTTC. The full variable domain, in which reference TRBV19 and TRBJ2-1 provide the parts outside the CDR3, is DGGITQSPKYLFRKEGQNVTLSCEQNLNHDAMYWYRQDPGQGLRLIYYSQIVNDFQKGDIAEGYSVSREKKESFPLTVTSAQKNPTAFYLCASSIVVRGEQFFGPGTRLTVL.

The rearrangement uses TRBV29-1 and TRBJ1-4, with a possible D match to TRBD1 (5 bases). Germline CDR1 reads SQVTM; CDR2 reads ANQGSEA. CDR3 length equals 15 residues. V was shortened by 1 base and J by 8 bases, with 17 bases between the two germline ends. The CDR3, as DNA: TGCAGCGTTGAAGTTTTGGGACCGTCTCGAGAAAAACTGTTTTTT. It is translated as CSVEVLGPSREKLFF. Using reference TRBV29-1 and TRBJ1-4 for the parts outside the CDR3, the full variable domain is SAVISQKPSRDICQRGTSLTIQCQVDSQVTMMFWYRQQPGQSLTLIATANQGSEATYESGFVIDKFPISRPNLTFSTLTVSNMSPEDSSIYLCSVEVLGPSREKLFFGSGTQLSVL.

This clonotype was seen many times. The genes are TRBV11-2 and TRBJ2-7; D gene ambiguous. With 3 bases removed from V and 1 base from J, the gap between germline ends came to 7 bases. The CDR3 spans 13 residues. Germline CDR1 and CDR2: SGHAT and FQNNGV. CDR3 loop: CASSLWGSYEQYF. Here the CDR3 DNA reads TGTGCCAGCAGCTTGTGGGGATCCTACGAGCAGTACTTC.

This clonotype came up a few times. The chain links TRBV12-3 or TRBV12-4 to TRBJ2-7; 10 bases match TRBD1. This CDR3 region has 14 residues. V lost 6 bases to trimming and J lost 6 bases; unmatched junction nucleotides: 8. DNA for the CDR3: TGTGCCAGCAGCTTGACCGGGACAGGGGTCGAGCAGTACTTC. Its translation is CASSLTGTGVEQYF.

This clonotype appeared many times. V gene TRBV20-1 combines with J gene TRBJ2-3, with TRBD2 matching 7 bases. Germline V gene sequence: CDR1 DFQATT, CDR2 SNEGSKA (reference sequence). This CDR3 region has 15 residues. V shed 3 bases, J shed 0 bases, and the junction held 6 bases outside the gene matches. CDR3 sequence reads: CSARPFSGSTDTQYF. In DNA, the CDR3 is TGCAGTGCTAGGCCATTTAGCGGGAGCACAGATACGCAGTATTTT.

The V call is TRBV4-2, the J call TRBJ2-5, with TRBD2 identical over 8 bases. Germline loops: CDR1 LGHNA, CDR2 YNFKEQ. V gave up 4 bases and J gave up 3 bases; unmatched junction bases: 10. The CDR3 has 16 residues. The CDR3, as DNA: TGTGCCAGCAGCCGTTCTACTAGCGGCTCCAAAGAGACCCAGTACTTC. It encodes CASSRSTSGSKETQYF.

Concerning this clonotype: A clone one base away is much larger, so this may be a read error. J is TRBJ1-4 and V is TRBV15; D ambiguous. CDR3 length equals 14 residues. Germline V lookup: CDR1 LNHNV, CDR2 YYDKDF (reference sequence). CDR3 nucleotides: TGTGCCACCAGCACCACAAGGGCTAATCAAAAACTGTTTTTT. Residues: CATSTTRANQKLFF.

The V call is TRBV12-3 or TRBV12-4, the J call TRBJ1-3; 7 bases map to TRBD1. V dropped 6 bases and J dropped 2; count of bases not matched to a gene: 4. CDR3 size: 14 residues. The CDR3 is CASRTGSTGNTIYF. CDR3 bases: TGTGCCAGCAGGACAGGGTCGACTGGAAACACCATATATTTT.

For the CDR3, the DNA is TGCAGCGCCAGAACAGGGGGAAACGAGCAGTACTTC. Translated, it gives CSARTGGNEQYF. This chain links TRBV29-1 with TRBJ2-7, with TRBD1 matching 8 bases. Germline values: CDR1 SQVTM, CDR2 ANQGSEA. After removal of 7 bases from V and 5 bases from J, the junction contained 7 bases not matched to a gene. The CDR3 covers 12 residues.

This clonotype was counted a few times. The chain is built from TRBV4-1 and TRBJ1-2; D may be TRBD1 (6 bases). Per the germline V gene, CDR1 is MGHRA and CDR2 is YSYEKL. V dropped 0 bases and J dropped 4 bases, with 12 bases sitting between them. The CDR3 runs 15 residues. CDR3 sequence (DNA): TGCGCCAGCAGCCAAGAAGGGGGGCGGGTCTATGGCTACACCTTC. Translating gives CASSQEGGRVYGYTF.

In this sample, this clonotype turned up a few times. J is TRBJ2-3 and V is TRBV20-1; TRBD2 agrees at 13 bases. V trimming: 6 bases; J trimming: 4 bases; junction bases outside the gene matches: 13. There are 17 residues in the CDR3. Germline values: CDR1 DFQATT, CDR2 SNEGSKA (reference sequence). Written as DNA, the CDR3 is TGCAGTGCCAAACCCATTCCGGGACTAGCGGGGCCAGATACGCAGTATTTT. This gives the protein CSAKPIPGLAGPDTQYF.

This clonotype has ten or more counts. The chain couples TRBV5-1 to TRBJ2-3; D possibly corresponds to TRBD1 (5 bases). The CDR3 length is 15 residues. V dropped 2 bases and J dropped 3 bases, with 13 bases sitting between them. Germline V CDR1 and CDR2: SGHRS, YFSETQ. CDR3 residues: CASSFQGAATDTQYF. The DNA for the CDR3 is TGCGCCAGCAGCTTTCAGGGCGCGGCGACAGATACGCAGTATTTT.

The chain carries TRBV5-1 and TRBJ2-7; no clear D. This CDR3 is built from 16 residues. CDR1 is SGHRS and CDR2 is YFSETQ in the germline V gene. V shed 1 base and J shed 0 bases, with 14 bases lying between them. The CDR3 loop is CASSLQASGISYEQYF. CDR3 nucleotides: TGCGCCAGCAGCTTGCAAGCCTCCGGCATCTCCTACGAGCAGTACTTC.

This clonotype was observed a handful of times. V is TRBV10-2 and J is TRBJ2-1; 12 bases agree with TRBD2. Per the germline V gene, CDR1 is WSHSY and CDR2 is SAAADI. Trimming cost V 6 bases and J 15 bases; bases outside gene matches: 15. The length of the CDR3 is 15 residues. Here the CDR3 DNA reads TGCGCCAGCAGCCGGACTAGCGGGGCCGCCTCCCGGTGGTTCTTC. Amino acid sequence: CASSRTSGAASRWFF.

This chain links TRBV25-1 with TRBJ2-1; D is undetermined. CDR1 is MGHDK, CDR2 SYGVNS, per germline. Trimming took off 1 base at V and 8 bases at J, with 12 bases between the two ends. The length of the CDR3 is 14 residues. DNA for the CDR3: TGTGCCAGCAGTGAATGGAATACCGGTCATGAGCAGTTCTTC. This sequence encodes CASSEWNTGHEQFF.

A few counts support this clonotype. The rearrangement uses TRBV27 and TRBJ2-7; possible D gene TRBD2, 5 bases. This CDR3 spans 14 amino acids. Trimming took 3 bases from V and 7 from J, leaving 16 bases between them. In germline, CDR1 is MNHEY, CDR2 SMNVEV (reference sequence). The CDR3 DNA reads TGTGCCAGCAGTTTTAGGACTCCCGTCGGGGAGCAGTACTTC. Encoded protein: CASSFRTPVGEQYF.

This clonotype was recorded a few times. J is TRBJ2-7 and V is TRBV30; tentative D call: TRBD2 (5 bases). This CDR3 contains 11 residues. Germline CDR1 reads GTSNPN; CDR2 reads SVGIG (reference sequence). CDR3 sequence (DNA): TGTGCAGCGGAGGTGTACTACGAGCAGTACTTC. The encoded protein is CAAEVYYEQYF. The full variable domain, completed using reference TRBV30 and TRBJ2-7, is SQTIHQWPATLVQPVGSPLSLECTVEGTSNPNLYWYRQAAGRGLQLLFYSVGIGQISSEVPQNLSASRPQDRQFILSSKKLLLSDSGFYLCAAEVYYEQYFGPGTRLTVT.

Only a few counts were recorded for this clonotype. The chain joins TRBV20-1 to TRBJ2-5; TRBD2 is a possible D gene (6 bases). CDR3 length: 15 residues. The germline V gene has CDR1 DFQATT and CDR2 SNEGSKA (reference sequence). The V gene lost 4 bases and the J gene lost 1 base, with 16 bases spanning the gap. The chain's CDR3 is CSAINRRDFQETQYF. CDR3 nucleotides: TGCAGTGCTATAAACAGGAGGGACTTCCAAGAGACCCAGTACTTC.

This clonotype has just a few counts. Sequence at one end of the junction differs from germline and may be a read error. The chain recombines TRBV7-7 with TRBJ2-1; a weak D match, TRBD2 (6 bases). CDR1 and CDR2 from the germline V gene are SSHAT and FNYEAQ (reference sequence). The CDR3 is made up of 15 amino acids. CDR3 DNA sequence: TGTGCTAGCAGCTTAGGACCTAGCGTTACTAATGAGCAGTTCTTC. Translation: CASSLGPSVTNEQFF.

In its sample, this clonotype was seen many times. The V call is TRBV7-3, the J call TRBJ2-1; maybe TRBD2 (7 bases). CDR1 is SGHTA and CDR2 is FQGTGA in the germline V gene. V lost 3 bases and J 5 bases, leaving 17 bases between the germline ends. The CDR3 extends over 16 amino acids. This CDR3 is CASSFVGTGRDNEQFF. The CDR3 DNA sequence: TGTGCCAGCAGCTTTGTTGGAACAGGGAGGGACAATGAGCAGTTCTTC.

This clonotype was detected a few times. The chain couples TRBV20-1 to TRBJ1-5; 8 bases are shared with TRBD1. With V trimmed by 5 bases and J by 2 bases, 2 bases remained unmatched. Germline V gives CDR1 DFQATT, CDR2 SNEGSKA (reference sequence). The CDR3 loop spans 13 amino acids. Here the CDR3 reads CSASTGGNQPQHF. CDR3 DNA: TGCAGTGCTTCGACAGGGGGCAATCAGCCCCAGCATTTT.